The rows below give T cell receptor beta chains drawn from one sample of a study of tumor-infiltrating lymphocytes in primary liver carcinoma. TCRdb ran MiXCR on the multiplex PCR reads and lists one entry per CDR3 protein. The sample holds more than 85,000 distinct CDR3 sequences; roughly 80% are singletons and the top ten take more than 15%. The sequenced sample consisted of liver tumor tissue from sampling region 3. All receptors come from a man aged 40-49 years with primary liver carcinoma and hepatitis B virus infection. The CDR3 runs from the conserved cysteine through the conserved F or W. D genes are given only for firm matches. Some rows have no size entry. The others give once, few or many, or a class for an expanded clone.

clone size: NA; D gene: NA; V gene: TRBV12-3/TRBV12-4; J gene: TRBJ2-3; CDR3 protein: CASRVAGGSTDTHYF; CDR3 DNA: NA
clone size: NA; D gene: TRBD2; V gene: TRBV6-1; J gene: TRBJ2-3; CDR3 protein: CASISGRASTDTQYF; CDR3 DNA: TGTGCTAGCATTAGCGGGAGGGCTAGCACAGATACGCAGTATTTT
clone size: many; D gene: NA; V gene: TRBV4-2; J gene: TRBJ2-3; CDR3 protein: CASASGLPSTDTQYF; CDR3 DNA: TGTGCCAGCGCGAGCGGGCTCCCCAGCACAGATACGCAGTATTTT
clone size: medium-sized; D gene: NA; V gene: TRBV11-3; J gene: TRBJ2-1; CDR3 protein: CASSLTPTEQFF; CDR3 DNA: TGTGCCAGCAGCTTAACCCCAACTGAGCAGTTCTTC
clone size: NA; D gene: NA; V gene: TRBV11-2; J gene: TRBJ2-7; CDR3 protein: CASNPGGYEQYF; CDR3 DNA: TGTGCCAGTAATCCCGGGGGCTACGAACAGTACTTC
clone size: NA; D gene: NA; V gene: TRBV14; J gene: TRBJ2-1; CDR3 protein: CASSAIAEWVNNERFF; CDR3 DNA: TGTGCCAGCAGTGCCATAGCGGAATGGGTAAACAATGAGCGGTTCTTC
clone size: NA; D gene: NA; V gene: TRBV28; J gene: TRBJ2-7; CDR3 protein: CASSPLLVDYEQYF; CDR3 DNA: TGTGCTAGCAGTCCCCTATTAGTGGACTACGAGCAGTACTTC
clone size: NA; D gene: TRBD1; V gene: TRBV6-1; J gene: TRBJ1-1; CDR3 protein: CVSRMGQRGMNTEAFF; CDR3 DNA: TGTGTCAGCAGGATGGGACAGAGAGGCATGAACACTGAAGCTTTCTTT
clone size: NA; D gene: NA; V gene: TRBV5-1; J gene: TRBJ2-7; CDR3 protein: CASSFGAENEHYF; CDR3 DNA: TGCGCCAGCAGCTTCGGGGCAGAAAACGAGCATTACTTC
clone size: few; D gene: NA; V gene: TRBV6-5; J gene: TRBJ2-5; CDR3 protein: CASSYFGGDSKIQYF; CDR3 DNA: TGTGCCAGCAGTTACTTTGGAGGGGATAGTAAGATCCAGTACTTC
clone size: NA; D gene: NA; V gene: TRBV29-1; J gene: TRBJ2-1; CDR3 protein: CSVALGDTYNEQFF; CDR3 DNA: TGCAGCGTTGCCCTTGGTGACACCTACAATGAGCAGTTCTTC
clone size: once; D gene: NA; V gene: TRBV11-2; J gene: TRBJ1-2; CDR3 protein: CASNLGPGGGYTF; CDR3 DNA: TGTGCTAGCAACTTAGGTCCGGGAGGAGGCTACACCTTC
clone size: NA; D gene: NA; V gene: TRBV4-3; J gene: TRBJ2-3; CDR3 protein: CANSQDGGPTGDRSTDTQYF; CDR3 DNA: TGCGCCAACAGTCAAGACGGTGGACCCACGGGAGATCGAAGCACGGATACACAGTATTTT
clone size: NA; D gene: NA; V gene: TRBV6-5; J gene: TRBJ2-1; CDR3 protein: CASSYYGSGVRNEQFF; CDR3 DNA: TGTGCCAGCAGTTACTATGGCTCGGGAGTGAGGAATGAGCAGTTCTTC
clone size: NA; D gene: TRBD1; V gene: TRBV28; J gene: TRBJ1-5; CDR3 protein: CVSSSGTGGFDQPHHF; CDR3 DNA: TGTGTCAGCAGTTCAGGCACAGGGGGATTCGATCAGCCCCATCATTTT
clone size: NA; D gene: NA; V gene: TRBV29-1; J gene: TRBJ1-3; CDR3 protein: CSVLDKSFGNTIYF; CDR3 DNA: TGCAGCGTCCTCGACAAGAGCTTTGGAAACACCATATATTTT
clone size: NA; D gene: NA; V gene: TRBV6-2/TRBV6-3; J gene: TRBJ2-7; CDR3 protein: CASSMRSLYELYF; CDR3 DNA: TGTGCCAGCAGTATGCGATCACTTTACGAGCTGTACTTC
clone size: NA; D gene: NA; V gene: TRBV6-2/TRBV6-3; J gene: TRBJ2-3; CDR3 protein: CASSSLGWLGGGTQYF; CDR3 DNA: TGTGCCAGCAGCTCCCTAGGATGGCTTGGGGGAGGTACGCAGTATTTT
clone size: NA; D gene: NA; V gene: TRBV11-2; J gene: TRBJ2-7; CDR3 protein: CASSAGGYEQYF; CDR3 DNA: TGTGCCAGCAGTGCCGGGGGCTACGAGCAATACTTT
clone size: NA; D gene: NA; V gene: TRBV6-5; J gene: TRBJ2-1; CDR3 protein: CASRYAVQANNEQFF; CDR3 DNA: TGTGCCAGCAGATACGCCGTACAGGCGAACAATGAGCAGTTCTTC
clone size: NA; D gene: NA; V gene: TRBV11-2; J gene: TRBJ2-6; CDR3 protein: CATQRPRSGANILTF; CDR3 DNA: TGTGCTACCCAGCGCCCGCGCTCTGGGGCCAACATCCTGACTTTC
clone size: NA; D gene: NA; V gene: TRBV6-5; J gene: TRBJ2-7; CDR3 protein: CANGSGREQYF; CDR3 DNA: TGCGCCAACGGTTCGGGTCGCGAGCAGTACTTC
clone size: NA; D gene: TRBD1; V gene: TRBV11-2; J gene: TRBJ2-7; CDR3 protein: CASRLPWTGENEQYF; CDR3 DNA: TGTGCCAGCAGATTACCTTGGACAGGGGAAAACGAGCAGTACTTC
clone size: NA; D gene: NA; V gene: TRBV6-1; J gene: TRBJ1-5; CDR3 protein: CASTPGGGRNHQPQYF; CDR3 DNA: TGTGCCAGCACCCCGGGGGGGGGACGGAACCATCAGCCCCAGTACTTT
clone size: NA; D gene: NA; V gene: TRBV29-1; J gene: TRBJ1-2; CDR3 protein: CSIGALTGTRVANYGYTF; CDR3 DNA: TGCAGCATTGGGGCACTAACAGGAACTCGAGTGGCTAACTATGGCTACACCTTC
clone size: few; D gene: NA; V gene: TRBV2; J gene: TRBJ2-1; CDR3 protein: CASSAQSEQFF; CDR3 DNA: TGTGCCAGCAGTGCCCAGTCAGAGCAGTTCTTC
clone size: NA; D gene: TRBD1; V gene: TRBV11-1; J gene: TRBJ2-1; CDR3 protein: CVSSFQGQLDNVQFF; CDR3 DNA: TGTGTCAGCAGCTTCCAGGGACAGCTGGACAATGTGCAGTTCTTC
clone size: NA; D gene: NA; V gene: TRBV29-1; J gene: TRBJ2-6; CDR3 protein: CSVELANSGANVPTF; CDR3 DNA: TGCAGCGTTGAATTGGCAAACTCTGGGGCCAATGTCCCGACTTTC
clone size: NA; D gene: NA; V gene: TRBV10-3; J gene: TRBJ1-2; CDR3 protein: CTINESSGDYGYTF; CDR3 DNA: TGTACCATCAATGAGTCGTCAGGGGACTATGGCTACACCTTC
clone size: NA; D gene: TRBD1; V gene: TRBV5-6; J gene: TRBJ2-7; CDR3 protein: CTSSRDRQGISYEQYF; CDR3 DNA: TGTACCAGCAGCCGAGATCGACAGGGTATCTCCTACGAGCAGTACTTC
clone size: NA; D gene: TRBD2; V gene: TRBV7-2; J gene: TRBJ2-7; CDR3 protein: CARSSPTSGRKMYF; CDR3 DNA: TGTGCCAGGAGTTCTCCCACTAGCGGGAGGAAAATGTACTTT
clone size: NA; D gene: NA; V gene: TRBV6-4; J gene: TRBJ2-2; CDR3 protein: CANSSERAGELFF; CDR3 DNA: TGTGCCAACAGTTCGGAAAGGGCAGGGGAGCTGTTTTTT
clone size: NA; D gene: NA; V gene: TRBV11-2; J gene: TRBJ2-3; CDR3 protein: CDSSLDPLGTDTLYF; CDR3 DNA: TGTGATAGCAGCTTAGATCCTCTGGGAACAGATACGCTGTATTTT
clone size: NA; D gene: NA; V gene: TRBV29-1; J gene: TRBJ2-7; CDR3 protein: CSVGQRAIEEQYF; CDR3 DNA: TGCAGTGTTGGACAGAGGGCGATCGAGGAGCAGTACTTC
clone size: many; D gene: NA; V gene: TRBV6-2/TRBV6-3; J gene: TRBJ1-1; CDR3 protein: CASRRDYLTEAFF; CDR3 DNA: TGTGCCAGCAGAAGGGACTACCTCACTGAAGCTTTCTTT
clone size: NA; D gene: NA; V gene: TRBV29-1; J gene: TRBJ1-1; CDR3 protein: CCVGGGWGMNSEAFF; CDR3 DNA: TGCTGCGTGGGGGGGGGATGGGGGATGAACTCTGAAGCTTTCTTT
clone size: NA; D gene: NA; V gene: TRBV10-3; J gene: TRBJ2-3; CDR3 protein: CAISASSMTSGGTDMQYF; CDR3 DNA: TGTGCCATCAGTGCATCCTCAATGACTAGTGGGGGCACAGATATGCAGTATTTT
clone size: NA; D gene: NA; V gene: TRBV11-2; J gene: TRBJ2-2; CDR3 protein: CASSTDSVIGELFF; CDR3 DNA: TGTGCAAGCAGCACAGACTCGGTCATCGGGGAGCTGTTTTTT
clone size: NA; D gene: NA; V gene: TRBV6-6; J gene: TRBJ1-2; CDR3 protein: CASIRGMGTHYGYTF; CDR3 DNA: TGTGCTAGCATTCGTGGAATGGGCACTCACTATGGTTACACCTTC
clone size: NA; D gene: NA; V gene: TRBV29-1; J gene: TRBJ2-3; CDR3 protein: CGVDHSEGTDTQYF; CDR3 DNA: TGCGGCGTGGATCATAGCGAAGGCACAGATACGCAATATTTT
clone size: NA; D gene: TRBD1; V gene: TRBV6-6; J gene: TRBJ1-1; CDR3 protein: CASNTGGTTVAFF; CDR3 DNA: TGTGCCAGTAACACAGGGGGGACTACTGTAGCTTTCTTT
clone size: NA; D gene: TRBD1; V gene: TRBV6-1; J gene: TRBJ2-1; CDR3 protein: CTTSEGTGDEQFF; CDR3 DNA: TGTACCACCAGTGAAGGGACAGGCGATGAGCAGTTCTTC
clone size: NA; D gene: TRBD1; V gene: TRBV25-1; J gene: TRBJ1-1; CDR3 protein: CASIGDRGPTEAFF; CDR3 DNA: TGTGCCAGCATCGGTGACAGGGGGCCAACTGAAGCTTTCTTT
clone size: NA; D gene: TRBD2; V gene: TRBV6-1; J gene: TRBJ2-6; CDR3 protein: CASSELAGSGANVLTF; CDR3 DNA: TGTGCCAGCAGTGAATTAGCGGGCTCTGGGGCCAACGTCCTGACTTTC
clone size: NA; D gene: TRBD1; V gene: TRBV10-3; J gene: TRBJ2-1; CDR3 protein: CAIRTGTGVYDEQFF; CDR3 DNA: TGTGCCATCAGAACCGGGACAGGGGTGTACGATGAGCAGTTCTTC